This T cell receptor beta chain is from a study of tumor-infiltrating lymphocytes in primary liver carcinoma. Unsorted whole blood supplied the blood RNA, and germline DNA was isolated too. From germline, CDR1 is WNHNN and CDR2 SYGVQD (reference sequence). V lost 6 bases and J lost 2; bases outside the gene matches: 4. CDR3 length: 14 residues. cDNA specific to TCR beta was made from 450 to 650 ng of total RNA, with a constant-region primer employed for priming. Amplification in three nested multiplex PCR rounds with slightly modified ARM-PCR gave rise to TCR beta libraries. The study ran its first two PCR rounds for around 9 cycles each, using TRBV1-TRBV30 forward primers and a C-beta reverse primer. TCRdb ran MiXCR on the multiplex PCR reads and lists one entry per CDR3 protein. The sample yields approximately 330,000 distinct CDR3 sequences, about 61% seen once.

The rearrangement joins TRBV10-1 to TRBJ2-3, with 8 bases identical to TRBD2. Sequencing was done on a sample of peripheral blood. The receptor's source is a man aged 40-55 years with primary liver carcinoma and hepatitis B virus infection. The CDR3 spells CASSGRGTTDTQYF. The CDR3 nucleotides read TGCGCCAGCAGCGGGAGGGGTACCACAGATACGCAGTATTTT.